This T cell receptor (beta chain) was identified in a study of beta chain features in type 1 diabetes. Broader study findings: In the patient group, naive, central memory and Treg TCRB repertoires seemed more alike than in the healthy donor group. In every one of the four CD4+ subsets, TCRB CDR3s were moderately but significantly shorter in Type 1 diabetes patients. Cells with high TCR expression could be over-represented by cDNA sequencing.

This clone has more than one count but fewer than ten. The antigen is unknown. In the same sample, other DNA sequences code for this CDR3. A CD45RO/CCR7/CD25/CD127/CD95/CD27 panel sorted naive, central memory, regulatory and stem cell-like memory CD4+ cells. The CDR3 is 15 residues long. V was cut by 2 bases and J by 0 bases, with 9 bases left in between. Germline V gene sequence: CDR1 SGDLS, CDR2 YYNGEE. Expressed TCRB transcripts were sequenced because the entire RNA isolate underwent reverse transcription. The repertoire was sequenced with immunoSEQ multiplex PCR; TCRdb's copy has only in-frame clones and lacks some. The sample yields around 350,000 clones, around 12% seen once.

Input material: naive CD4+ T cells from blood. The TCR comes from a man aged 18 to 29 in good health. The V gene is TRBV9, the J gene TRBJ2-1; tentatively, D is TRBD2 (6 bases). The CDR3 bases are TGTGCCAGCAGCGTTAGCGGTAGCTCCTACAATGAGCAGTTCTTC. This gives the protein CASSVSGSSYNEQFF.